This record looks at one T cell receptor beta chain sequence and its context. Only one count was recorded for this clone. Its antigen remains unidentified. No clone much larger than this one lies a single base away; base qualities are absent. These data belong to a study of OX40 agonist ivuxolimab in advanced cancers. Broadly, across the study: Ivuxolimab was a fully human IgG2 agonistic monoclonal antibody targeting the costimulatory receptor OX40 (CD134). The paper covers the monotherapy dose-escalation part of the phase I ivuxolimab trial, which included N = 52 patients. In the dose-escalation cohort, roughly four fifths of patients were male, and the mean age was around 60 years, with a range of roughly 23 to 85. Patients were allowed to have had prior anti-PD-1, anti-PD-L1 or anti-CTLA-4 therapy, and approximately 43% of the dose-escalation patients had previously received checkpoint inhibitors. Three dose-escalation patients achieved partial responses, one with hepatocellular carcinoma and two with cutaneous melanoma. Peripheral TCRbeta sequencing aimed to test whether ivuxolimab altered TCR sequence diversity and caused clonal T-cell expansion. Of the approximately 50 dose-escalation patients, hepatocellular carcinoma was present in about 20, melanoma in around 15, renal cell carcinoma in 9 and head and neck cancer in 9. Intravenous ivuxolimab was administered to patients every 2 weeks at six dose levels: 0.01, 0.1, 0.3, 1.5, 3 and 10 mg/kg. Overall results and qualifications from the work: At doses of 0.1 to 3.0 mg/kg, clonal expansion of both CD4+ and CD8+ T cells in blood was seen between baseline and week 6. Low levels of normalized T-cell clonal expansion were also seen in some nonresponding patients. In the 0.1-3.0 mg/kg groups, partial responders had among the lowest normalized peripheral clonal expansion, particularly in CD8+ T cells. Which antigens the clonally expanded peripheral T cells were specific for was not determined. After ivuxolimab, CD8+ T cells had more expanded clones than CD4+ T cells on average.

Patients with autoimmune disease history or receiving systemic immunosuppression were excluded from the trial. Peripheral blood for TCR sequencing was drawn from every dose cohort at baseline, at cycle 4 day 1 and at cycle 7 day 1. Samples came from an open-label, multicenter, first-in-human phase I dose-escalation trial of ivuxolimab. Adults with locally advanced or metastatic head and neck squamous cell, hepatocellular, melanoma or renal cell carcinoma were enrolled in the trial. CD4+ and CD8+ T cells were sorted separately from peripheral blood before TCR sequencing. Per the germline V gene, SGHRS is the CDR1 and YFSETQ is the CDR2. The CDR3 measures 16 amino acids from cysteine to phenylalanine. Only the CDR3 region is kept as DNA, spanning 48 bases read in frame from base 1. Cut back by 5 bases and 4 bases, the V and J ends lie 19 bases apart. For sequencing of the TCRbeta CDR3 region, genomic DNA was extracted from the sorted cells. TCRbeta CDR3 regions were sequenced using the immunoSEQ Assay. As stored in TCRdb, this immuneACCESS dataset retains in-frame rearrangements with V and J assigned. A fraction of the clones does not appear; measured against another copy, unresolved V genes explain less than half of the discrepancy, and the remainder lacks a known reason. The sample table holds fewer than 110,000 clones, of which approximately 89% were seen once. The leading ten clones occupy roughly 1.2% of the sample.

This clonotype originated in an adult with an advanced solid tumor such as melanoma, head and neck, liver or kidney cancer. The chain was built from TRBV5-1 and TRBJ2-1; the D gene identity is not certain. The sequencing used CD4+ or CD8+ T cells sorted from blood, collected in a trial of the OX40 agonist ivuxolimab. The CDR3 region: CASRTQGGVGYNEQFF. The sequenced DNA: TGCGCCAGCAGAACCCAAGGTGGGGTGGGGTACAATGAGCAGTTCTTC.